One and the same sample provided the 2 T cell receptor beta chains below, sequenced in a study of tumor T cells in aggressive B-cell lymphoma. TCRdb's table, derived via immunoSEQ multiplex PCR, lists solely in-frame clones and lacks some. The table records about 9,900 clones, 75% to 85% of them present only once. Sequencing input: tumor tissue. The origin of the receptors is an adult with diffuse large B cell lymphoma.

The V and J genes are TRBV4-2 and TRBJ2-2, with D possibly TRBD2 on 6 matching bases. CDR1 LGHNA and CDR2 YNFKEQ come from the germline V gene. This CDR3 is built from 16 residues. Trimming stripped 0 bases from V and 0 bases from J, with 8 bases between. CDR3 DNA sequence: TGTGCCAGCAGCCAAGAGGGCGGGGCGAACACCGGGGAGCTGTTTTTT. Amino acid sequence: CASSQEGGANTGELFF.

This clone appeared once. This rearrangement joins TRBV5-1 to TRBJ2-7; 8 bases are shared with TRBD2. V lost 3 bases to trimming and J lost 0 bases; unmatched junction nucleotides: 5. The CDR3 extends over 15 amino acids. Looked up from germline, CDR1 is SGHRS and CDR2 is YFSETQ. Written as DNA, the CDR3 is TGCGCCAGCAGCTCCCTCGGGACTAGCTCCTACGAGCAGTACTTC. Translation gives CASSSLGTSSYEQYF.